This note documents a single T cell receptor (beta chain) sequence. A single record per CDR3 protein comes from TCRdb applying MiXCR to the RT-PCR reads. The table includes about 540,000 distinct CDR3 sequences, less than 25% detected once. The entry originates in a study of response to subunit inactivated influenza vaccine. With V trimmed by 2 bases and J by 2 bases, 5 bases remained unmatched. Germline V gene data show CDR1 as SQVTM and CDR2 as ANQGSEA. The CDR3 runs 14 residues. This sample was shared with a second study, whose subject was T cells expressing NK-cell markers. That work states: Template switching by 5'RACE with UMIs generated the TCR beta cDNA.

The sample was CD4+ T cells sorted from PBMCs, taken about 12 days after vaccination. The rearrangement uses TRBV29-1 and TRBJ1-2; the match to TRBD1 covers 7 bases. The source is a man aged 45 to 65 who received an inactivated influenza vaccine. The CDR3 here is CSVERGQGNYGYTF. CDR3 DNA: TGCAGCGTTGAAAGGGGGCAGGGGAACTATGGCTACACCTTC.